The 7 T cell receptor beta chains reported below all come from one sample, sequenced in a study of T-cell reconstitution after alpha-beta-depleted transplantation in children. Unique molecular identifiers tagged the TCRbeta library. TCRdb re-called the PCR reads through MiXCR, storing one row per CDR3 protein. The sample consists of hundreds of thousands of distinct CDR3 sequences, more than 10% of them appearing once. The sample in question was PBMCs, obtained from the stem cell graft. The receptor source for this set is a human donor who donated a stem cell graft to a child with Fanconi anemia.

This chain links TRBV7-2 with TRBJ1-2; D ambiguous. Germline V CDR1 and CDR2: SGHTA, FQGNSA. The CDR3 covers 15 residues. The V end lost 1 base, the J end lost 4 bases, and 13 bases lay between the germline ends. The CDR3 region is CASSLGGPRSYGYTF. Here the CDR3 DNA reads TGTGCCAGCAGCTTAGGAGGCCCAAGGAGCTATGGCTACACCTTC.

This clonotype has more than one count but fewer than ten. The chain has TRBV5-5 and TRBJ1-5; the D is unclear. Germline CDR1 SGHKS, CDR2 YYEKEE (reference sequence). There are 12 residues in the CDR3. The V end was cut by 1 base, the J end by 8 bases, with 7 bases between. CDR3 in DNA: TGTGCCAGCAGCTTGAATGGGGAGCCCCAGCATTTT. This encodes CASSLNGEPQHF.

Only a few counts were recorded for this clonotype. J is TRBJ2-5 and V is TRBV4-3; 7 bases map to TRBD2. The CDR3 loop spans 16 amino acids. Germline V gives CDR1 LGHNA, CDR2 YSLEER. V dropped 0 bases and J dropped 5; count of bases not matched to a gene: 9. The CDR3 region is CASSQELGRGWETQYF. CDR3 bases: TGCGCCAGCAGCCAAGAGCTAGGGAGGGGCTGGGAGACCCAGTACTTC.

This chain links TRBV29-1 with TRBJ1-2; 7 nucleotides line up with TRBD1. The CDR3 extends over 12 amino acids. V dropped 7 bases and J dropped 1; count of bases not matched to a gene: 3. Germline CDR1 reads SQVTM; CDR2 reads ANQGSEA. CDR3 DNA sequence: TGCAGCGCAGGGGGTGATAACTATGGCTACACCTTC. Protein product: CSAGGDNYGYTF.

This clonotype has a handful of counts. The chain employs TRBV11-1 and TRBJ2-5, with D perhaps matching TRBD1 (6 bases). From germline, CDR1 is SGHAT and CDR2 FQDESV (reference sequence). Trimming left V 5 bases short and J 1 base short, with 14 bases between. CDR3 length equals 15 residues. CDR3 in amino acids: CASSLNPDSQETQYF. CDR3 nucleotide sequence: TGTGCCAGCAGCCTCAACCCGGACAGCCAAGAGACCCAGTACTTC.

The table lists this clonotype with a few counts. This rearrangement joins TRBV18 to TRBJ1-5, with a possible D match to TRBD1 (6 bases). V lost 6 bases, J lost 3 bases, and 9 bases lay in between. There are 13 residues in the CDR3. Germline V CDR1 and CDR2: KGHSH, LQKENI. DNA of the CDR3: TGTGCCAGCTCCGGACAGTACAATCAGCCCCAGCATTTT. Translating it yields CASSGQYNQPQHF.

This clonotype has just a few counts. The chain combines TRBV20-1 with TRBJ1-5; D is ambiguous. Germline CDR1 reads DFQATT; CDR2 reads SNEGSKA (reference sequence). There are 13 residues in the CDR3. With 3 bases removed from V and 2 bases from J, the gap between germline ends came to 8 bases. The CDR3 nucleotides read TGCAGTGCTAGTCGCGGGGGCAATCAGCCCCAGCATTTT. Residues: CSASRGGNQPQHF.